This T cell receptor (beta chain) came from a study of immune evolution from preneoplasia to lung adenocarcinoma. Background on the study: HLA loss of heterozygosity: 5.5% to 8.5% AIS, about 14% MIA, around 35% ADC, none AAH.

With respect to this clone: Its antigen remains unidentified.

The data were produced by immunoSEQ multiplex PCR, yet TCRdb's version contains in-frame clones alone and is incomplete. The data hold around 4,000 clones, with around 90% observed a single time. Patient tissue came from resections in Japan or China, 2014–2017. Findings and limits, study-wide: Later-stage lesions seemingly showed higher T cell density and diversity than normal lung. From normal lung to invasive adenocarcinoma, top clone frequencies appeared to decrease.

Sequencing used FFPE minimally invasive lung adenocarcinoma tissue. The TCR originated in an older donor with lung adenocarcinoma.

CDR3 residues: CSARDGDTQYF. In nucleotides, the CDR3 is TGCAGTGCTAGAGATGGAGATACGCAGTATTTT. The chain links TRBV20-1 to TRBJ2-3; D gene uncertain. The V end lost 0 bases, the J end lost 5 bases, and 3 bases lay between the germline ends. Germline loops: CDR1 DFQATT, CDR2 SNEGSKA (reference sequence). CDR3 length equals 11 residues.